These T cell receptor beta chains were read from a single sample in a study of shared clonotypes between healthy human individuals. Produced via immunoSEQ multiplex PCR; TCRdb's table is partial and in-frame only. The repertoire holds fewer than 1.8 million clones, with approximately 98.5% as singletons. Specimen: naive CD4+ T cells sorted from blood. The source is a man aged 25-40 years in good health. Each CDR3 is given with its conserved first and last residue. The D gene is left open where the match is weak.

v_gene,j_gene,d_gene,CDR3nt,CDR3aa
TRBV2,TRBJ2-5,TRBD1,TGTGCCAGCACCAGGGGGCTACGGGTGGAGACCCAGTACTTC,CASTRGLRVETQYF
TRBV5-1,TRBJ1-1,TRBD1,TGCGCCAGCAGGCAACTACAGGGGGCCAACGAAGCTTTCTTT,CASRQLQGANEAFF
TRBV14,TRBJ2-5,.,TGTGCCAGCAGCCGTTTAGGGCGGGGAAAAGAGACCCAGTACTTC,CASSRLGRGKETQYF
TRBV6-6,TRBJ1-4,TRBD1,TGTGCCAGCAGCCAACAGGGGGCTAGCGGTAATGAAAAACTGTTTTTT,CASSQQGASGNEKLFF
TRBV7-2,TRBJ2-7,.,TGTGCCAGCAGCTGGGTCTGGGACGAGCAGTACTTC,CASSWVWDEQYF
TRBV11-2,TRBJ2-7,.,TGTGCCAGCAGGCCAATTCAGGGGATCCACGAGCAGTACTTC,CASRPIQGIHEQYF
TRBV18,TRBJ2-7,TRBD2,TGTGCCAGCTCACCAAGCGGGGCGGTCTACGAGCAGTACTTC,CASSPSGAVYEQYF
TRBV6-5,TRBJ1-2,.,TGTGCCAGCAGTTACTCCGGCTATGGCTACACCTTC,CASSYSGYGYTF
TRBV18,TRBJ1-3,.,TGTGCCAGCTCACCTCGATCGAACTCTGGAAACACCATATATTTT,CASSPRSNSGNTIYF
TRBV6-6,TRBJ2-3,.,TGTGCCAGCAGTTACTCCGGGGGTGCAGATACGCAGTATTTT,CASSYSGGADTQYF
TRBV27,TRBJ2-1,TRBD2,TGTGCCAGCAGTTTATTGACTAGCGGGAGGAACAATGAGCAGTTCTTC,CASSLLTSGRNNEQFF